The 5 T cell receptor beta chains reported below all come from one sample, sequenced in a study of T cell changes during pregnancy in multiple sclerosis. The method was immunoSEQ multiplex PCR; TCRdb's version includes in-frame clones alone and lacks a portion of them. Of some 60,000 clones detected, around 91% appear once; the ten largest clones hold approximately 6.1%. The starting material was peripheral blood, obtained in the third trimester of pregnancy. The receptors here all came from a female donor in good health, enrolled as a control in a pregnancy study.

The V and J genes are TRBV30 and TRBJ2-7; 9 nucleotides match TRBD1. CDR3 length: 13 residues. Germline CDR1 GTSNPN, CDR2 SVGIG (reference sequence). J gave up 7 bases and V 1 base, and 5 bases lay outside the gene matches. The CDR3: CAWSAGTGFEQYF. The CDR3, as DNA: TGTGCCTGGAGTGCCGGGACAGGGTTTGAGCAGTACTTC.

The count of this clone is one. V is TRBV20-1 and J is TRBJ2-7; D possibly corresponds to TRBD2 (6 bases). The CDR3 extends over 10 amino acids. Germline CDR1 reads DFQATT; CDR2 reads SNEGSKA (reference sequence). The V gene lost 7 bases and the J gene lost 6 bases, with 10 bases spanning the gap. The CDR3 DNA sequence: TGCAGTGTCTCGGGGGTCGAGCAGTACTTC. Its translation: CSVSGVEQYF.

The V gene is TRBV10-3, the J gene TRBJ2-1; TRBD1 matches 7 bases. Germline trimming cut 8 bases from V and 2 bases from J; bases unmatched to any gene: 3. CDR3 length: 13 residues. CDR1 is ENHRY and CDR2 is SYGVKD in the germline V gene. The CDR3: CAIEGAPYNEQFF. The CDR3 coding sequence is TGTGCCATCGAGGGGGCCCCCTACAATGAGCAGTTCTTC.

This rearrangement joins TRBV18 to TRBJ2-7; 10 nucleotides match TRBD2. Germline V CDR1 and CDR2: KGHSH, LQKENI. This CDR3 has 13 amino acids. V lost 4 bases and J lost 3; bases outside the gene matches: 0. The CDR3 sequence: CASSLAGGYEQYF. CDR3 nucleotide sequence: TGTGCCAGCTCACTAGCGGGAGGCTACGAGCAGTACTTC.

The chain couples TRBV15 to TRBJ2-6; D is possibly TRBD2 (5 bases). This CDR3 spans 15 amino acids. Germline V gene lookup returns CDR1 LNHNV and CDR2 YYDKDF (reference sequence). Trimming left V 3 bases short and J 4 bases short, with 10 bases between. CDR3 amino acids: CATSRAEGGANVLTF. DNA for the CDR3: TGTGCCACCAGCAGGGCCGAGGGCGGGGCCAACGTCCTGACTTTC. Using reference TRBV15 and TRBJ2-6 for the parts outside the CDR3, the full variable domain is DAMVIQNPRYQVTQFGKPVTLSCSQTLNHNVMYWYQQKSSQAPKLLFHYYDKDFNNEADTPDNFQSRRPNTSFCFLDIRSPGLGDTAMYLCATSRAEGGANVLTFGAGSRLTVL.